This T cell receptor beta chain derives from a study of beta chain features in type 1 diabetes. The study, taken as a whole, reports: VDJ junctions in type 1 diabetes patients carried more deletions and fewer insertions.

The isolated RNA, all of it, was reverse transcribed, so expressed TCRB transcripts were what got sequenced. TCRdb keeps only in-frame clones here, not all; method: immunoSEQ multiplex PCR. This table has under 800,000 clones, about a sixth appearing once. This clone occurred a few times. What it recognizes is unknown. The germline V and J ends were trimmed by 1 base and 7 bases, with 7 bases remaining between them. The CDR3 has 13 residues. The V gene's germline CDR1 is KGHSH and CDR2 LQKENI. This chain uses TRBV18 with TRBJ2-2, with D unclear. This receptor was obtained from a man aged 18 to 30 in good health. Sequenced: naive CD4+ T cells from blood. CDR3 protein: CASSPRTRGELFF. Here the CDR3 DNA reads TGTGCCAGCTCACCACGGACGCGCGGGGAGCTGTTTTTT. Using reference TRBV18 and TRBJ2-2 for the parts outside the CDR3, the full variable domain is NAGVMQNPRHLVRRRGQEARLRCSPMKGHSHVYWYRQLPEEGLKFMVYLQKENIIDESGMPKERFSAEFPKEGPSILRIQQVVRGDSAAYFCASSPRTRGELFFGEGSRLTVL.